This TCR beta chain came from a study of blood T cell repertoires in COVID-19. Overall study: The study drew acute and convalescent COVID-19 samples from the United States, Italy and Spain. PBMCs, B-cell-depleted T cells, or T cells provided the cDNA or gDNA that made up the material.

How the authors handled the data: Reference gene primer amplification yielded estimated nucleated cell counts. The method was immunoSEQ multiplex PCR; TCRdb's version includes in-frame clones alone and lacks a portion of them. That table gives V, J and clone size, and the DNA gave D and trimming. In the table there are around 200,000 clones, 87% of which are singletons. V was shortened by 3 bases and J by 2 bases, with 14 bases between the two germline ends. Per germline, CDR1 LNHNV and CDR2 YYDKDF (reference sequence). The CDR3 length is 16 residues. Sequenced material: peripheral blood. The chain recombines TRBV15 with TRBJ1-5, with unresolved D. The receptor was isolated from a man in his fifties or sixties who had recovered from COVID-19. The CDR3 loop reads CATSRWFKGGNQPQHF. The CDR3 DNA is TGTGCCACCAGCAGGTGGTTTAAAGGAGGCAATCAGCCCCAGCATTTT.